The next 18 T cell receptor beta chains were all read from a single sample in a study of technical replicates of blood from a handful of donors. This table comes from immunoSEQ multiplex PCR, and its TCRdb copy is limited to in-frame clones, with some not included. The data show around 67,000 clones, 92% seen once. Input material: T cells isolated from PBMCs. The source of these receptors is a human donor in good health.

V gene TRBV2 combines with J gene TRBJ1-1; D remains unclear. From germline, CDR1 is SNHLY and CDR2 FYNNEI. The CDR3 consists of 13 residues. The ends were cut back, 6 bases at V and 1 base at J, with 9 bases in the middle. The CDR3 protein is CASSTLGNTEAFF. In DNA, the CDR3 is TGTGCCAGCAGCACCCTAGGGAACACTGAAGCTTTCTTT.

This rearrangement joins TRBV2 to TRBJ1-4; D ambiguous. The CDR3 covers 15 residues. Germline values: CDR1 SNHLY, CDR2 FYNNEI. The V end lost 3 bases, the J end lost 0 bases, and 8 bases lay between the germline ends. CDR3 protein: CASSDGGATNEKLFF. In DNA, the CDR3 is TGTGCCAGCAGTGACGGCGGAGCAACTAATGAAAAACTGTTTTTT.

This rearrangement joins TRBV5-6 to TRBJ1-4, with D maybe TRBD1 (6 bases). V was pared by 4 bases and J by 8 bases, with 18 bases between. CDR3 size: 15 residues. Per the germline V gene, CDR1 is SGHDT and CDR2 is YYEEEE. The CDR3 sequence is CASSSGGGLREKLFF. The CDR3, as DNA: TGTGCCAGCAGCAGTGGGGGGGGGCTACGGGAAAAACTGTTTTTT.

A few counts support this clone. The rearrangement joins TRBV6-5 to TRBJ1-1; D ambiguous. The CDR3 is 12 residues long. Per germline, CDR1 MNHEY and CDR2 SVGAGI. The V gene lost 5 bases and the J gene lost 3 bases, with 7 bases spanning the gap. This CDR3 is CASSNLHTEAFF. The CDR3 DNA reads as TGTGCCAGCAGTAACCTACACACTGAAGCTTTCTTT.

V is TRBV6-1 and J is TRBJ2-5, with TRBD2 identical over 7 bases. V gave up 3 bases and J gave up 5 bases; unmatched junction bases: 15. The CDR3 covers 17 residues. Germline CDR1 and CDR2: MNHNS and SASEGT. CDR3 DNA: TGTGCCAGCAGTGAGCTGACTTGGAAGCGGGACGGGGAGACCCAGTACTTC. Encoded protein: CASSELTWKRDGETQYF.

J is TRBJ2-7 and V is TRBV6-1; no definite D call. Between the trimmed V and J ends, which lost 1 base and 0 bases, there was a span of 10 bases. CDR3 length: 15 amino acids. The germline V gene encodes CDR1 MNHNS and CDR2 SASEGT. CDR3 nucleotide sequence: TGTGCCAGCAGTGAAGGGCCGGGTAGCTCCTACGAGCAGTACTTC. Protein: CASSEGPGSSYEQYF.

This chain joins TRBV6-1 and TRBJ2-5; 10 bases fit TRBD1. CDR3 size: 14 residues. Per the germline V gene, CDR1 is MNHNS and CDR2 is SASEGT. V lost 8 bases and J lost 8; bases outside the gene matches: 11. The CDR3 nucleotides read TGTGCCAGCCTCAGGACAGGGGGTTTTTATACCCAGTACTTC. It specifies CASLRTGGFYTQYF.

This chain links TRBV19 with TRBJ2-7, with a possible D match to TRBD2 (5 bases). CDR1 LNHDA and CDR2 SQIVND come from the germline V gene (reference sequence). Between the trimmed V and J ends, which lost 3 bases and 3 bases, there was a span of 15 bases. This CDR3 has 15 amino acids. CDR3 residues: CASSIIGGDFYEQYF. The CDR3 DNA reads as TGTGCCAGTAGTATTATCGGAGGTGACTTCTACGAGCAGTACTTC.

The rearrangement uses TRBV11-3 and TRBJ2-2, with D perhaps TRBD2 (5 bases). The CDR3 runs to 12 residues. Trimming removed 5 bases at V and 6 bases at J, with 7 bases between. CDR1 and CDR2 from the germline V gene are SGHNT and YENEEA. CDR3 DNA sequence: TGTGCCAGCAGCCGGGGTCCCGGGGAGCTGTTTTTT. Translated: CASSRGPGELFF.

The rearrangement uses TRBV11-1 and TRBJ2-1; 7 bases fit TRBD1. CDR1 and CDR2 (germline): SGHAT, FQDESV (reference sequence). After removal of 5 bases from V and 15 bases from J, the junction contained 13 bases not matched to a gene. The CDR3 contains 13 residues. CDR3 protein: CASSKLVSGQTFF. CDR3 coding DNA: TGTGCCAGCAGCAAGTTAGTTTCGGGACAGACGTTCTTC.

V usage is TRBV7-9 and J usage is TRBJ2-2; the D gene is possibly TRBD2 (6 bases). V was cut by 5 bases and J by 7 bases, with 8 bases left in between. The CDR3 sequence is 12 residues long. CDR1 and CDR2 (germline): SEHNR, FQNEAQ (reference sequence). In DNA, the CDR3 is TGTGCCAGCAGCCTTAGCGGCGGGGAGCTGTTTTTT. Amino acids: CASSLSGGELFF.

This chain uses TRBV12-5 with TRBJ2-3; TRBD2 agrees at 7 bases. The CDR3 runs 15 residues. Germline V CDR1 and CDR2: LGHNT, FRNRAP. V shed 1 base, J shed 2 bases, and the junction held 3 bases outside the gene matches. The CDR3 DNA is TGTGCTAGTGGTTTGGGACTAGCCAACACAGATACGCAGTATTTT. It translates to CASGLGLANTDTQYF.

The gene calls are TRBV23-1 and TRBJ1-5; 10 nucleotides line up with TRBD1. TRBV23-1 is recorded as an ORF, its role being uncertain. CDR3 length: 19 residues. Trimming cost V 3 bases and J 2 bases; bases outside gene matches: 13. The CDR3 sequence is CASSQTLDPTGGGNQPQHF. The CDR3 coding sequence is TGCGCCAGCAGTCAGACCTTAGACCCGACAGGGGGCGGCAATCAGCCCCAGCATTTT.

This chain connects TRBV7-9 to TRBJ1-2; TRBD1 aligns across 7 bases. The length of the CDR3 is 13 residues. Germline assignment: CDR1 SEHNR and CDR2 FQNEAQ (reference sequence). Trimming removed 4 bases from V and 4 bases from J; junction bases left unmatched: 3. CDR3 sequence reads: CASSSGTAYGYTF. The CDR3 bases are TGTGCCAGCAGCTCCGGGACAGCCTATGGCTACACCTTC.

The chain links TRBV28 to TRBJ2-7; no clear D. Trimming left V 8 bases short and J 0 bases short, with 5 bases between. This CDR3 contains 11 residues. The germline V gene has CDR1 MDHEN and CDR2 SYDVKM. The CDR3 DNA is TGTGCCAGCCAGGCCTCCTACGAGCAGTACTTC. As protein: CASQASYEQYF. Filled out from reference TRBV28 and TRBJ2-7, the complete variable domain reads DVKVTQSSRYLVKRTGEKVFLECVQDMDHENMFWYRQDPGLGLRLIYFSYDVKMKEKGDIPEGYSVSREKKERFSLILESASTNQTSMYLCASQASYEQYFGPGTRLTVT.

The chain employs TRBV13 and TRBJ1-3; D perhaps matches TRBD1 (5 bases). The V end was cut by 5 bases, the J end by 0 bases, with 8 bases between. Per germline, CDR1 PRHDT and CDR2 FYEKMQ (reference sequence). The CDR3 is 14 residues long. For the CDR3, the DNA is TGTGCCAGCAGCGACAGAACCTCTGGAAACACCATATATTTT. Translation: CASSDRTSGNTIYF.

This clone occurred once. The chain carries TRBV5-8 and TRBJ2-1; TRBD1 agrees at 7 bases. The CDR3 is 14 amino acids. Germline V lookup: CDR1 SGHTS, CDR2 YDEGEE. J was trimmed by 4 bases and V by 1 base; bases with no gene match: 2. The CDR3 here is CASSLTGAYNEQFF. In DNA, the CDR3 is TGTGCCAGCAGCTTGACAGGGGCATACAATGAGCAGTTCTTC.

The rearrangement links TRBV5-1 to TRBJ1-1; 7 nucleotides align to TRBD1. This CDR3 has 16 amino acids. CDR1 and CDR2 from the germline V gene are SGHRS and YFSETQ. The junction had 11 bases not matched to a gene; V was cut back by 1 base and J by 5 bases. The chain's CDR3 is CASSLSGTHRGTEAFF. In nucleotides, the CDR3 is TGCGCCAGCAGCTTGTCGGGAACACACAGGGGTACTGAAGCTTTCTTT.